This TCR beta chain came from a study of blood T cell repertoires in COVID-19. Profiling relied on immunoSEQ multiplex PCR, and the TCRdb table lists in-frame clones only, not all of them. The sample contains approximately 260,000 clones, around 87% of which appear only once. The CDR3 has 11 residues. Trimming removed 5 bases at V and 7 bases at J, with 9 bases between. Germline CDR1 is SQVTM and CDR2 is ANQGSEA. The specimen sequenced was peripheral blood. The chain couples TRBV29-1 to TRBJ2-4; no firm D call. The TCR originated in a young man with active or convalescent COVID-19. This CDR3 is CSVMRRNIQYF. CDR3 nucleotides: TGCAGCGTTATGCGGCGGAACATTCAGTACTTC.